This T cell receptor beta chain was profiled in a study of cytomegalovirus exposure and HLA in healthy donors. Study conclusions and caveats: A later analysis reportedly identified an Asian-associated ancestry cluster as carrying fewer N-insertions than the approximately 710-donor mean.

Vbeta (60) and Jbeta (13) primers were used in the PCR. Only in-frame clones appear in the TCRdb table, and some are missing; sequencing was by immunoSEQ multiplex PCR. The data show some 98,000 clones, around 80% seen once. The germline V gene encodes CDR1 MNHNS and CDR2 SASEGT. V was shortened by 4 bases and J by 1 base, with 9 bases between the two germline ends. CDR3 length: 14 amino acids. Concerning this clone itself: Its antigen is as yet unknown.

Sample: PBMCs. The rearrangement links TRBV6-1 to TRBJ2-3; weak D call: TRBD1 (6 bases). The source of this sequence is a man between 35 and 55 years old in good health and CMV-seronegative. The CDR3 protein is CASSAGAGTDTQYF. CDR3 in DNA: TGTGCCAGCAGTGCAGGGGCCGGCACAGATACGCAGTATTTT.